This T cell receptor beta chain was sequenced for a study of blood T cell repertoires in COVID-19. Overall study: The samples span acute and convalescent COVID-19 from the United States, Italy and Spain. PBMCs, B-cell-depleted T cells, or T cells provided the cDNA or gDNA that made up the material.

In the original analysis: Nucleated cell number was recorded as an estimate derived from reference gene primer amplification. Clones were read by immunoSEQ multiplex PCR, and TCRdb kept only the in-frame ones, dropping some. The DNA gave D and trimming, while V, J and clone size come from that table. The data hold approximately 93,000 clones, with about 87% observed a single time. This clonotype was sampled from a man between 60 and 75 years old with acute or convalescent COVID-19. The sequenced material came from peripheral blood.

CDR3 protein: CATASPSGPQETQYF. DNA for the CDR3: TGTGCCACCGCCAGCCCTAGCGGGCCCCAAGAGACCCAGTACTTC. This rearrangement joins TRBV10-3 to TRBJ2-5; 8 bases line up with TRBD2. CDR3 size: 15 residues. CDR1 is ENHRY, CDR2 SYGVKD, per germline. The V and J ends lost 10 bases and 1 base, in that order; junction bases with no gene match: 11.